The TCR beta chain under discussion was sequenced for a study of blood T cells in healthy people across ages. The sample holds a few counts of this clonotype. Combining a sample-barcoded 5' primer with a J-beta primer mix, a second PCR ran for roughly 6 to 12 cycles. Unique molecular identifiers of 12 random nucleotides labeled each cDNA. TCRdb analysed the 5' RACE reads with MiXCR anew, one entry per CDR3 protein. Of 800,000 or so distinct CDR3 sequences in the sample, approximately 25% were seen once. These same records also appear under a second study, on T cells of mothers and their children. From that report: cDNA was synthesized from all extracted RNA at roughly 1.6 ug per reaction.

The TCR originated in a boy between 10 and 17 years old in good health. The sample was blood.

The CDR3 DNA reads as TGCAGTGCCCAAGTAACGCATGAGCAGTTCTTC. It translates to CSAQVTHEQFF. The V gene is TRBV20-1, the J gene TRBJ2-1; D not certain. The ends were cut back, 6 bases at V and 8 bases at J, with 11 bases in the middle. The CDR3 length is 11 residues. The germline V gene has CDR1 DFQATT and CDR2 SNEGSKA (reference sequence).